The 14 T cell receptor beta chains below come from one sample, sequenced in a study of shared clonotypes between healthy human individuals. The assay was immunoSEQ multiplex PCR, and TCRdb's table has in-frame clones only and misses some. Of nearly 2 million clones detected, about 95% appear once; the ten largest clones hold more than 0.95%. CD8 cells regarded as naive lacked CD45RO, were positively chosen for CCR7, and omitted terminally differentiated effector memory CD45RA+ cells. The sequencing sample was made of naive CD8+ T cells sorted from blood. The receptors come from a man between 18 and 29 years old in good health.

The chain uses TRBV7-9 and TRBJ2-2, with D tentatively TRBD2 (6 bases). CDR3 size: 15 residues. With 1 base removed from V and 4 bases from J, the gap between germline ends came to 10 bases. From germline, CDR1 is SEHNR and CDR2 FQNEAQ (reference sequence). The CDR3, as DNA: TGTGCCAGCAGCTTAGTAGCGGTACGCACCGGGGAGCTGTTTTTT. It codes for CASSLVAVRTGELFF. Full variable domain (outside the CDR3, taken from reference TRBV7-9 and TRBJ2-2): DTGVSQNPRHKITKRGQNVTFRCDPISEHNRLYWYRQTLGQGPEFLTYFQNEAQLEKSRLLSDRFSAERPKGSFSTLEIQRTEQGDSAMYLCASSLVAVRTGELFFGEGSRLTVL.

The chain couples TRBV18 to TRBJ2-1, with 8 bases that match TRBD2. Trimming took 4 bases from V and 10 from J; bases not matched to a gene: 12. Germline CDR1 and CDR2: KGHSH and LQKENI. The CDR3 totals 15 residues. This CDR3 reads CASSLTYPGLEEQFF. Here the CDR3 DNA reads TGTGCCAGCTCACTAACATATCCGGGACTAGAGGAGCAGTTCTTC.

The CDR3 protein is CASSLYISYEQYF. CDR3 bases: TGCGCCAGCAGCTTGTATATCTCCTACGAGCAGTACTTC. The rearrangement uses TRBV5-1 and TRBJ2-7; D uncertain. The CDR3 spans 13 residues. CDR1 and CDR2 from the germline V gene are SGHRS and YFSETQ. V dropped 1 base and J dropped 0 bases, with 5 bases sitting between them.

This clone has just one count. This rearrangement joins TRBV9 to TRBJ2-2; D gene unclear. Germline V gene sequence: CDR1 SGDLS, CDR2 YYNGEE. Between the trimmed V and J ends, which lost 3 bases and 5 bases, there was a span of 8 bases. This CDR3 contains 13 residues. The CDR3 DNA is TGTGCCAGCAGCGCCCTAGGGACCGGGGAGCTGTTTTTT. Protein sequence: CASSALGTGELFF.

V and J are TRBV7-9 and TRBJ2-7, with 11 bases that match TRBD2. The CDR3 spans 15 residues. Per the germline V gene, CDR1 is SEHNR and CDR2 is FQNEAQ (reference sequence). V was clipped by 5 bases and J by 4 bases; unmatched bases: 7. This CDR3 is CASSRVTSGRYEQYF. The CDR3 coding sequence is TGTGCCAGCAGCCGCGTTACTAGCGGGAGATACGAGCAGTACTTC.

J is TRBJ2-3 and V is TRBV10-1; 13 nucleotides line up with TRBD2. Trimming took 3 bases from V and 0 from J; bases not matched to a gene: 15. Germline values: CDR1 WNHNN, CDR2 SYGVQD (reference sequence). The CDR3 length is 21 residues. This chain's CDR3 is CASSDGEPGLAGVTSTDTQYF. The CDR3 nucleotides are TGCGCCAGCAGTGATGGGGAGCCTGGACTAGCGGGAGTGACTAGCACAGATACGCAGTATTTT.

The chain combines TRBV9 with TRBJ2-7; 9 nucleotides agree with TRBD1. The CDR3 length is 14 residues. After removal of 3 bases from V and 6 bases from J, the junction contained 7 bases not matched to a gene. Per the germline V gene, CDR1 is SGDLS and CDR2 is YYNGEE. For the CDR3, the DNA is TGTGCCAGCAGCGGAAGAACAGGGGGCCCCGAGCAGTACTTC. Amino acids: CASSGRTGGPEQYF.

CDR3 loop: CATSTRTSGLETQYF. CDR3 sequence (DNA): TGTGCCACCAGCACCAGGACTAGCGGGCTGGAGACCCAGTACTTC. The gene calls are TRBV15 and TRBJ2-5; 11 nucleotides match TRBD2. V shed 4 bases and J 5 bases; nucleotides not matched to a gene: 6. This CDR3 is 15 amino acids long. Germline CDR1 and CDR2: LNHNV and YYDKDF (reference sequence). The variable domain in full, completed from reference TRBV15 and TRBJ2-5, reads DAMVIQNPRYQVTQFGKPVTLSCSQTLNHNVMYWYQQKSSQAPKLLFHYYDKDFNNEADTPDNFQSRRPNTSFCFLDIRSPGLGDTAMYLCATSTRTSGLETQYFGPGTRLLVL.

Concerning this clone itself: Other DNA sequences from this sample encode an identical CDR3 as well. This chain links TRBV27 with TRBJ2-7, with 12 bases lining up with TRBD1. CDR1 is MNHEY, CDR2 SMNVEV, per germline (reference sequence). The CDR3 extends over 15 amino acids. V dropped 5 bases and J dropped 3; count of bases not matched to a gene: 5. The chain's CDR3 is CASSPGTGGLYEQYF. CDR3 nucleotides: TGTGCCAGCAGTCCGGGGACAGGGGGCCTCTACGAGCAGTACTTC.

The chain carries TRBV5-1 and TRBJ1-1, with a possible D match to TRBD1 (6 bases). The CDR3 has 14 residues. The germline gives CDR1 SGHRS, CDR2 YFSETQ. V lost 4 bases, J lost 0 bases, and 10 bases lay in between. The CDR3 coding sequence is TGCGCCAGCAGCAACCAGGGGATGAACACTGAAGCTTTCTTT. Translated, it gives CASSNQGMNTEAFF.

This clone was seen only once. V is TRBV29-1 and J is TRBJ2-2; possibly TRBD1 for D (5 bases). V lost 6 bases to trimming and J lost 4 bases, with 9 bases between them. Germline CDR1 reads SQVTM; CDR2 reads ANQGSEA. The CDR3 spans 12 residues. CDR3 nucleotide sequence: TGCAGCGTCGGCAGGGCCACCGGGGAGCTGTTTTTT. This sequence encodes CSVGRATGELFF.

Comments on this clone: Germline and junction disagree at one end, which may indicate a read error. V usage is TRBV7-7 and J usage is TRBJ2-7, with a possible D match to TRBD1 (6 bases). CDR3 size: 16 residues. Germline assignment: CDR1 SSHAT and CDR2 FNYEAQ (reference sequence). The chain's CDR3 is CASSFLGTFDGYEQYF. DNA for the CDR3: TGTGCTAGCAGCTTCCTGGGGACATTCGACGGATACGAGCAGTACTTC.

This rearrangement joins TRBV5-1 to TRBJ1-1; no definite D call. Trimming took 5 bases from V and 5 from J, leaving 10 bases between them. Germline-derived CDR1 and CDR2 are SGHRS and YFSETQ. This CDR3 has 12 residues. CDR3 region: CASSDVGTEAFF. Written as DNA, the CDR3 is TGCGCCAGCAGTGACGTCGGGACTGAAGCTTTCTTT.

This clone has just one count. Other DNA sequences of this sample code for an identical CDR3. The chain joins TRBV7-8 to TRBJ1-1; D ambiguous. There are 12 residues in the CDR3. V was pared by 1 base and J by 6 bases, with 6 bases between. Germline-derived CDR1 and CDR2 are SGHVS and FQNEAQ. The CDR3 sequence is CASSLGTAEAFF. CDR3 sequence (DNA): TGTGCCAGCAGCTTAGGTACGGCTGAAGCTTTCTTT.